This T cell receptor beta chain was documented in a study of cytomegalovirus exposure and HLA in healthy donors (TCRdb year 2017). Regarding the complete study: An earlier analysis of roughly 630 of the donors reported 250 to 350 Gb of sequence data and some 120 million unique TCR beta sequences from approximately 180 million T cells. An early release that covered roughly 600 HLA-typed donors contained approximately 300 gigabases of sequencing data and 85 million to 100 million unique TCR sequences. Among the roughly 410 genotyped donors, 81% belonged to the genetic ancestry cluster associated with self-reported Caucasian donors. The study aimed to test whether cataloging public T cell receptors could reveal signatures of past pathogen exposure. The study profiled the T cell repertoires of more than 500 subjects by immunosequencing and related them to cytomegalovirus serostatus. Besides the first cohort of more than 650 subjects, a separate validation cohort made up of roughly 120 different subjects was used. To predict cytomegalovirus infection status, the study combined high-throughput TCR immunosequencing, statistical association of individual TCRs with disease status, and machine learning. A later analysis re-examined previously published TCR beta repertoires from more than 650 donors and added high-resolution HLA genotyping to investigate patterns of TCR occurrence. Rather than drawing on any new phenotypic data, the later analysis identified candidate immune exposures from TCR beta sequences and the way those sequences occurred across donors. To decide whether each TCR beta V gene segment behaved as functional or pseudogenic, an earlier analysis of approximately 620 of the donors relied on high-throughput TCR beta sequencing. Donor age, sex, ethnicity and CMV serostatus were compiled alongside the repertoire data. A later genetic analysis took genome-wide SNP genotypes for about 65% of the roughly 670 donors and used that subset as a discovery cohort. Every repertoire in the discovery cohort had been generated on one and the same sequencing platform. HLA typing covered class I and class II loci at four-digit resolution. The number of typed donors differed by locus: about 629-630 for A, B, C, DRB1 and DQB1; roughly 510 for DQA1; fewer than 610 for DPA1; and approximately 450 for DPB1. Several DR-DQ haplotypes were treated as single units for association and clustering because of strong linkage in the cohort. Across 398 genotyped donors of the cohort, an average of about 240,000 unique TCR beta nucleotide sequences per donor were sequenced, and approximately 19% of those sequences were non-productive.

The cohort consisted of 650 to 850 healthy bone marrow donors. Cohort members were all nominally healthy when sampled, although unrecorded immune exposures were likely present. The donor was CMV seropositive and was included in the group of some 290 seropositive cohort members. A peripheral blood sample was provided by each donor, and peripheral blood mononuclear cells were used for TCR beta sequencing. The Qiagen DNeasy Blood Extraction Kit was used to extract genomic DNA from the blood cell samples. To prepare the library, the immunoSEQ multiplex PCR assay was applied. A mixture of 60 forward primers for TCR Vbeta segments and 13 reverse primers for TCR Jbeta segments was used in the multiplex PCR. The CDR3 region of rearranged TCR beta genes was amplified from genomic DNA with a multiplex PCR assay. The Illumina HiSeq System was used to sequence the amplified TCR beta libraries as 87-base-pair reads. The authors' pipeline ran thus. Across the roughly 600 repertoires, a later analysis counted approximately 83 million unique TCR beta chains, around 11 million of which were shared by at least two donors. Raw reads were error-corrected and collapsed into unique sequences by a nearest-neighbor algorithm in which closely related sequences were merged to remove PCR and sequencing errors. CDR3 sequences were aligned to IMGT reference sequences to assign V, D and J gene segments. For a sequence to be retained, a match of at least six nucleotides to both a V gene segment and a J gene segment was required. Rearrangements were called productive when the CDR3 lacked stop codons and stayed in frame with V and J; all others were non-productive. CDR3 was defined by IMGT convention, running from the second conserved V-encoded cysteine to the conserved J-encoded phenylalanine. Sequences without an unambiguous match to a single V gene segment were excluded from the earlier analysis of a few hundred of the donors. An earlier analysis of under 750 of the donors called V segments functional above 56.7% productive rearrangements and segregating when the between-donor standard deviation exceeded 5%. A statistical classification framework was built to diagnose cytomegalovirus status from the catalog of TCR beta chain sequences. In a later analysis, V and J genes were assigned by comparing TCR nucleotide sequences against IMGT/GENE-DB human TR gene sequences. Using the TCRdist pipeline, a later analysis assigned CDR3 sequences along with most-parsimonious VDJ recombination scenarios. In a later analysis, each TCR beta chain was defined by its CDR3 amino acid sequence together with its V-gene family, and reads without a unique V-gene family were excluded. To address suspected cross-contamination and a sequencing artifact, a later analysis removed several hundred highly shared, low-generation-probability nucleotide sequences. In a later analysis, a clonal expansion index was calculated for each public chain from normalized within-repertoire ranks of inferred template counts. Generation probabilities in a later analysis came from a VDJ recombination model fitted to out-of-frame rearrangements, and those results were checked against IGoR. Hypergeometric tests were used in a later analysis to score TCR-TCR, TCR-HLA and TCR-CMV co-occurrence, with a repertoire-size bias correction applied to the TCR pairs. A later analysis estimated false discovery rates by permuting HLA or CMV assignments 20 times. In a later analysis, co-occurring TCRs were grouped using DBSCAN, and TCRdist sequence similarity was added for clustering within HLA-allele-positive subsets. Repertoires with fewer than 30,000 or more than 120,000 public chains were left out of co-occurrence clustering, as were about five repertoires with anomalous nucleotide sharing. The source is immuneACCESS, and TCRdb retained only in-frame sequences with V and J called. Part of the clones is not carried over; for the studies checked, unresolved V genes explain less than half of this, and the remainder is unexplained. From that table come the V and J calls and clone size; the DNA was used to work out D and trimming. This sample gives about 210,000 clones in total; about 80% of them show up just once. The leading ten clones occupy about 6.4% of the sample.

Unmatched junction bases come to 2, with V trimmed by 8 bases and J by 1 base. CDR1 and CDR2 are drawn from the germline V gene: MNHNS, SASEGT. The CDR3 spans 13 residues, from the cysteine through the phenylalanine. The DNA shown is the 39-base CDR3, in frame from base 1. What the authors observed across the whole study: Some IMGT-functional V segments, including TRBV6-2 and TRBV6-3, could not be told apart with the 87-base-pair reads, so those segments were excluded. Correlated functional status among segregating V segments might reflect linkage disequilibrium, but an unknown experimental factor could not be ruled out. In this cohort, only TCR beta chains were sequenced, and detectable features were limited by the absence of alpha or paired-chain data. The presence/absence analyses assumed that sequencing depth was roughly uniform across donors, and that assumption may not be true. A total of 164 TCR beta chains were listed by the study as associated with cytomegalovirus. Strong co-occurrence of HLA alleles, especially DR and DQ, made assigning TCR associations to individual alleles difficult. An earlier analysis of roughly 570 of the donors showed that most TCR beta V segments appeared in productive rearrangements either about 87% or about 30% of the time, which broadly matched IMGT annotations. In vitro tests confirmed that a few of the cytomegalovirus-associated TCR beta chains recognize cytomegalovirus antigens. A later genetic analysis associated a missense DCLRE1C variant with V-gene and J-gene trimming of TCR beta chains, and an independent cohort replicated the association. Because HLA typing was missing for some donors at each locus, association tests included only the typed subset. A later genetic analysis reported fewer N-insertions in productive TCRs among donors in an Asian-associated ancestry cluster than the roughly 620-donor mean. Several of the top co-occurrence clusters appeared to be linked to parvovirus B19, influenza, CMV and Epstein-Barr virus, according to a later analysis. In both the original and validation cohorts, the classifier was reported to diagnose cytomegalovirus status with high specificity and sensitivity. In a later analysis, the rate of TCR association differed among HLA loci, with DRB1 alleles having the most associated TCRs and HLA-C alleles having the fewest. A later analysis associated about 17,000 TCR beta sequences with specific HLA alleles at a false discovery rate of 0.05. Most TCR sequences were observed very rarely across donors, whereas some public TCRs were present in many individuals. Compared with equally common non-associated chains, HLA-associated TCR beta chains in a later analysis were more clonally expanded and had lower generation probabilities. The sequencing pipeline was judged likely to have produced a cluster of highly shared sequence variants as a technical artifact. A further reported finding was that TCR beta sequences accurately predicted the HLA-A and HLA-B alleles for most subjects in the first cohort. According to the authors, the approach could potentially be generalized to other disease states and immunological phenotypes. Immune exposure information for the cohort was limited to CMV serostatus. According to a later analysis, most CMV-associated TCR beta chains appeared to be HLA-restricted, and the HLA associations seemed to be driven largely by CMV exposure. Seventeen rarely observed V segments, including chromosome 9 orphons, were excluded from the earlier analysis of 550 to 700 of the donors because counts were too low.

This clone was seen only a few times. Its specific antigen is unknown. Base qualities are not at hand, and no much larger clone is one base apart. The clonotype was recovered from a man aged 35 to 55 in good health and CMV-seropositive. The sequence joins TRBV6-1 to TRBJ1-5; TRBD1 fits 7 bases in the junction. Sequenced: PBMCs. The CDR3 amino acid sequence is: CASDRESNQPQHF. The DNA sequence is as follows: TGTGCCAGCGACAGGGAAAGCAATCAGCCCCAGCATTTT.